This TCR beta chain was recorded in a study of beta chain features in type 1 diabetes. As every portion of the isolated RNA was reverse transcribed, the sequencing read expressed TCRB transcripts. Profiled with immunoSEQ multiplex PCR; TCRdb holds only in-frame clones, not every one. The sample contains about 160,000 clones, 9% to 10% of which appear only once. This clone has just a few counts. Germline values: CDR1 MNHEY, CDR2 SMNVEV (reference sequence). J gave up 0 bases and V 3 bases, and 3 bases lay outside the gene matches. This CDR3 has 15 residues. This sequence was found in a woman between 18 and 29 years old in good health. Sequenced input: central memory CD4+ T cells from blood. The chain employs TRBV27 and TRBJ2-7; 9 bases map to TRBD1. In DNA form, the CDR3 reads TGTGCCAGCAGTTTTCGGGGACAGGGCTCCTACGAGCAGTACTTC. Translating gives CASSFRGQGSYEQYF.